This TCR beta chain was recovered during a study of molecular identifiers for immune sequencing clone quantification. The CDR3 totals 14 residues. CDR1 is LNHDA, CDR2 SQIVND, per germline (reference sequence). Germline trimming cut 3 bases from V and 5 bases from J; bases unmatched to any gene: 2. TCRdb itself ran the PCR reads through MiXCR, one entry per CDR3 protein. The sample contains 40,000 to 50,000 distinct CDR3 sequences, around 21% of which appear only once. Sequences were obtained from naive CD8+ T cells from blood, with Jurkat cell RNA spiked in. The subset here: FACS-sorted CD8+CD4-CCR7+CD45RA+ naive T cells. The chain has TRBV19 and TRBJ2-1, with 9 bases identical to TRBD1. This receptor was identified in a human donor in good health. Some libraries in this study had Jurkat cell RNA spiked in. CDR3 DNA: TGTGCCAGTAGTATGGGGACAGGGAACAATGAGCAGTTCTTC. Protein: CASSMGTGNNEQFF.